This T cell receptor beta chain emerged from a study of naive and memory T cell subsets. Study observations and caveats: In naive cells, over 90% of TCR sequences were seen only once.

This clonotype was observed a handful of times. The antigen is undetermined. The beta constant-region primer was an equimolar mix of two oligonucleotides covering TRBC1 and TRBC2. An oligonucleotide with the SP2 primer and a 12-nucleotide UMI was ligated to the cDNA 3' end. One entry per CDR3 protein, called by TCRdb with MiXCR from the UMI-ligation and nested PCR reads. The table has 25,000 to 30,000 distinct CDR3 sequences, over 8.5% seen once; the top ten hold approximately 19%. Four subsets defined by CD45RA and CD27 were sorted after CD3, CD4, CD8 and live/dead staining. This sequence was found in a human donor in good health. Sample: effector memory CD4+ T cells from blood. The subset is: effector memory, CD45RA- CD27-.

The chain's CDR3 is CASSKNSGLSMNTEAFF. The DNA for the CDR3 is TGCGCCAGCAGCAAAAATTCGGGACTCAGTATGAACACTGAAGCTTTCTTT. The J gene is TRBJ1-1, the V gene TRBV5-1, with D perhaps TRBD1 (5 bases). Germline CDR1 reads SGHRS; CDR2 reads YFSETQ. V lost 4 bases to trimming and J lost 0 bases, with 19 bases between them. CDR3 length: 17 residues.